Detailed here is one T cell receptor (beta chain). Its antigen is currently unknown. Generated by immunoSEQ multiplex PCR, the TCRdb table keeps only in-frame clones and is missing some. The sample shows 2 million to 3 million clones, 93% of them seen only once. The data are from a study of shared clonotypes between healthy human individuals. Regarding the study as a whole: Generation probability values for non-shared clonotypes were lower than those for clonotypes shared by all four donors.

The germline CDR1 and CDR2 sequences are LGHNA and YSLEER. The CDR3 is made up of 16 amino acids. Trimming took 4 bases from V and 2 from J; bases not matched to a gene: 11. This chain uses TRBV4-3 with TRBJ2-7, with TRBD2 matching 7 bases. The sequence came from a man in his late teens or twenties in good health. Some clones in this sample may be carry-over from other donors' samples. The source material was naive CD4+ T cells from PBMCs. As for subset: CD45RA+ positively selected. The CDR3 is CASSLGRASGTYEQYF. The CDR3 DNA sequence: TGCGCCAGCAGCCTCGGGCGCGCTAGCGGTACCTACGAGCAGTACTTC.